One TCR beta chain is described in this entry. Its antigen is not identified. Using RNA transcripts as the source, TCR beta CDR3 regions were amplified. A set of HTBI primers served as the primers for a first-round RT-PCR of the TCR CDR3. TCRdb re-called the multiplex PCR reads through MiXCR, storing one row per CDR3 protein. The sample contains under 450,000 distinct CDR3 sequences, around a sixth of which appear only once. The CDR3 consists of 15 residues. V was pared by 0 bases and J by 4 bases, with 12 bases between. Germline loops: CDR1 LNHDA, CDR2 SQIVND (reference sequence). The data originate from a study of T cells in Graves' hyperthyroidism and ophthalmopathy. Regarding the study as a whole: Ophthalmopathy could be told apart from stable hyperthyroidism with a 13 V-J model.

V is TRBV19 and J is TRBJ1-2; D call uncertain. The source is a woman aged 18-29 years with Graves' hyperthyroidism. Sequenced: blood. CDR3 bases: TGTGCCAGTAGTATAGATCATGGCAGTAGCTATGGCTACACCTTC. It yields the protein CASSIDHGSSYGYTF.